The rows below give T cell receptor beta chains drawn from one sample of a study of identical twins. TCRdb recomputed calls from the 5' RACE reads with MiXCR, one row per CDR3 protein. The repertoire holds some 590,000 distinct CDR3 sequences, with approximately 9.6% as singletons. These data were also filed under a second study, of yellow fever vaccine responses in identical twins.

Sequencing used PBMCs. These receptor sequences come from a woman aged 18-29 years in good health. CDR3s include the opening cysteine and the closing phenylalanine or tryptophan. A D gene is named only where the DNA matches it firmly. Size is omitted from some rows. Given values are once, few, many or a class for expanded clones.

TRBD2,TRBV6-2/TRBV6-3,TRBJ2-1,.,TGTGCCAGCAGAACCGGGACTAGCGGGACGGAGCAGTTCTTC,CASRTGTSGTEQFF
TRBD2,TRBV20-1,TRBJ2-1,few,TGCAGTGCTAGAAAGACTAGCGGGGGATTTCCAAATGAGCAGTTCTTC,CSARKTSGGFPNEQFF
.,TRBV2,TRBJ2-5,few,TGTGCCAGCAGCGGGGTCAGGGGCCAAGAGACCCAGTACTTC,CASSGVRGQETQYF
TRBD2,TRBV3-1,TRBJ2-1,.,TGTGCCAGCTGTTTGCACTTGGGACTAGCGGGGGGGCTCAATGAGCAGTTCTTC,CASCLHLGLAGGLNEQFF
.,TRBV25-1,TRBJ2-2,many,TGTGCCAGCAGTGGCCAGGGGACCGGGGAGCTGTTTTTT,CASSGQGTGELFF
.,TRBV6-2/TRBV6-3,TRBJ2-1,.,TGTGCCAGCAGTTATGGGCCGAATGAGCAGTTCTTC,CASSYGPNEQFF
.,TRBV7-2,TRBJ2-1,many,TGTGCCAGCAGCTTACCCCTTGACCCCGGCAACAATGAGCAGTTCTTC,CASSLPLDPGNNEQFF
TRBD1,TRBV20-1,TRBJ2-3,.,TGCAGTGCTAAGGGGGCAGGGGGCACAGATACGCAGTATTTT,CSAKGAGGTDTQYF
TRBD2,TRBV6-1,TRBJ2-1,few,TGTGCCACTACGACTAGCGGAGGGAGGGATCTGTTCTTC,CATTTSGGRDLFF
TRBD2,TRBV4-2,TRBJ2-5,few,TGTGCCAGCAGCCCGATCGGGCTAGCGGGGACCCAGTACTTC,CASSPIGLAGTQYF
.,TRBV7-2,TRBJ2-7,.,TGTGCCAGCAGCGCTTGGAGGATAGGATTTACCTCCTACGAGCAGTACTTC,CASSAWRIGFTSYEQYF
.,TRBV5-1,TRBJ1-1,many,TGCGCCAGCAGCTTGGCTACGGGGTTTGGGACTGAAGCTTTCTTT,CASSLATGFGTEAFF
TRBD1,TRBV7-9,TRBJ2-5,few,TGTGCCAGCAGCCTCCGGGACAGTGAAGAGACCCAGTACTTC,CASSLRDSEETQYF
TRBD2,TRBV29-1,TRBJ2-3,.,TGCAGCGTTGTTCTAGCGGGTTTGACAGATACGCAGTATTTT,CSVVLAGLTDTQYF
TRBD2,TRBV7-2,TRBJ2-7,few,TGTGCCAGCAGCCCCCGGGGGAGGGGTTACTACGAGCAGTACTTC,CASSPRGRGYYEQYF
.,TRBV27,TRBJ2-6,.,TGTGCCAGCCAGGGTTATTCTGGGGCCAACGTCCTGACTTTC,CASQGYSGANVLTF
.,TRBV27,TRBJ2-2,.,TGTGCCAGCGCAACAGCCGCGAACACCGGGGAGCTGTTTTTT,CASATAANTGELFF
.,TRBV29-1,TRBJ2-5,.,TGCAGCGGGACGGGACTCGACCAAGAGACCCAGTACTTC,CSGTGLDQETQYF
.,TRBV11-2,TRBJ2-7,many,TGTGCCAGCAGTAGATTTACCTACGAGCAGTACTTC,CASSRFTYEQYF
.,TRBV11-2,TRBJ2-7,.,TGTGCCAGCAGCATCCTGACAGGTACCTACGAGCAGTACTTC,CASSILTGTYEQYF
.,TRBV18,TRBJ2-7,few,TGTGCCAGCTCACCACCGACGGCCCCCTACGAGCAGTACTTC,CASSPPTAPYEQYF
TRBD1,TRBV11-3,TRBJ2-2,many,TGTGCCGGGATCTACAGGGGAAGAGACACCGGGGAGCTGTTTTTT,CAGIYRGRDTGELFF
.,TRBV12-3/TRBV12-4,TRBJ1-2,few,TGTGCCAGCAGTTCTGGAATTGACTATGGCTACACCTTC,CASSSGIDYGYTF
TRBD2,TRBV7-2,TRBJ2-3,.,TGTGCCAGCAGCACCGACTACCCCGGGAGGACAGATACGCAGTATTTT,CASSTDYPGRTDTQYF
TRBD1,TRBV15,TRBJ2-7,few,TGTGCCACCAGCAGAGGTAGAACAGGGGGACGCTACGAGCAGTACTTC,CATSRGRTGGRYEQYF
TRBD1,TRBV9,TRBJ2-7,many,TGTGCCAGCAGCGTAGGGGGACAGGGCTACGAGCAGTACTTC,CASSVGGQGYEQYF
.,TRBV7-9,TRBJ1-2,many,TGTGCCAGCAGCACCCCCGTGGGGGCTGACTATGGCTACACCTTC,CASSTPVGADYGYTF
.,TRBV7-8,TRBJ2-3,few,TGTGCCAGCAGCTTATCAGTCACCCGGGATACGCAGTATTTT,CASSLSVTRDTQYF
TRBD2,TRBV20-1,TRBJ2-4,few,TGCAGTGCGTTCTCTAGCGGGAGAACTCCCTGGGCCAAAAACATTCAGTACTTC,CSAFSSGRTPWAKNIQYF